This TCR beta chain stems from a study of CD8 T cells in ankylosing spondylitis. This clonotype was observed at least ten times. TCRdb re-called the 5' RACE reads through MiXCR, storing one row per CDR3 protein. The data show 350,000 or so distinct CDR3 sequences, with 11% seen just once and around 10% held by the top ten. CDR1 and CDR2 (germline): SGHRS, YFSETQ. The CDR3 contains 16 residues. The junction had 4 bases not matched to a gene; V was cut back by 1 base and J by 0 bases. Sequencing was done on a sample of blood, either unsorted or a sorted T cell fraction (not recorded which). The J gene is TRBJ2-1, the V gene TRBV5-1, with 7 bases lining up with TRBD2. This sequence originates from a female donor with ankylosing spondylitis or in good health (not recorded which). The CDR3 spells CASSLRWGGSYNEQFF. CDR3 in DNA: TGCGCCAGCAGCTTGCGGTGGGGGGGCTCCTACAATGAGCAGTTCTTC.